One sample yielded the 16 T cell receptor beta chains listed below, sequenced in a study of blood T cell repertoires in COVID-19. Profiling relied on immunoSEQ multiplex PCR, and the TCRdb table lists in-frame clones only, not all of them. The sample shows about 150,000 clones, roughly 84% of them seen only once. The sequenced sample was PBMCs or T cells enriched from blood (not recorded which). These receptors were taken from a woman aged 50 to 60 who had recovered from COVID-19.

This clone is a singleton in its sample. The V gene is TRBV7-6, the J gene TRBJ1-1; 8 nucleotides match TRBD1. The CDR3 covers 17 residues. Unmatched junction bases numbered 17, after V lost 5 bases and J lost 6 bases. The germline gives CDR1 SGHVS, CDR2 FNYEAQ. CDR3 sequence (DNA): TGTGCCAGCAGCCCCGGGGACGTCGGACAGGGAGCCCCTGAAGCTTTCTTT. As protein: CASSPGDVGQGAPEAFF.

The V and J genes are TRBV3-1 (or the pseudogene TRBV3-2) and TRBJ2-7, with TRBD2 matching 7 bases. There are 12 residues in the CDR3. V gave up 3 bases and J gave up 6 bases; unmatched junction bases: 2. CDR1 and CDR2 (germline): LGHDT, YNNKEL (reference sequence). CDR3 loop: CASSQPGGEQYF. In DNA form, the CDR3 reads TGTGCCAGCAGCCAGCCGGGGGGCGAGCAGTACTTC.

The V call is TRBV11-3, the J call TRBJ2-1, with 16 bases aligning to TRBD2. CDR1 and CDR2 from the germline V gene are SGHNT and YENEEA. Trimming cost V 4 bases and J 9 bases; bases outside gene matches: 6. The CDR3 has 16 residues. The CDR3: CASSSGTSGGAGEQFF. The DNA for the CDR3 is TGTGCCAGCAGCTCGGGGACTAGCGGGGGGGCCGGTGAGCAGTTCTTC.

The chain has TRBV4-2 and TRBJ1-5; no clear D. V was shortened by 3 bases and J by 3 bases, with 6 bases between the two germline ends. The length of the CDR3 is 13 residues. Germline CDR1 is LGHNA and CDR2 is YNFKEQ. The CDR3 coding sequence is TGTGCCAGCAGCCAGAGAGACAATCAGCCCCAGCATTTT. It is translated as CASSQRDNQPQHF.

This chain connects TRBV4-3 to TRBJ1-3, with unresolved D. Trimming left V 1 base short and J 0 bases short, with 7 bases between. Germline V gives CDR1 LGHNA, CDR2 YSLEER. The CDR3 runs 15 residues. For the CDR3, the DNA is TGCGCCAGCAGCCAAGGCAGTGACTCTGGAAACACCATATATTTT. It yields the protein CASSQGSDSGNTIYF.

This clone was picked up a small number of times. CDR3 residues: CASSIFPQSHEQYF. As DNA, the CDR3 is TGTGCCAGTAGTATTTTTCCGCAGTCACACGAGCAGTACTTC. V and J are TRBV19 and TRBJ2-7; no definite D call. CDR3 length equals 14 residues. Trimming pared 3 bases from V and 5 bases from J, leaving 14 bases between. Germline CDR1 is LNHDA and CDR2 is SQIVND (reference sequence).

The V and J genes are TRBV27 and TRBJ1-6; the match to TRBD1 covers 8 bases. V gave up 4 bases and J gave up 6 bases; unmatched junction bases: 5. The CDR3 sequence is 15 residues long. Germline assignment: CDR1 MNHEY and CDR2 SMNVEV (reference sequence). CDR3 loop: CASSSGQGSNSPLHF. CDR3 nucleotide sequence: TGTGCCAGCAGTTCCGGACAGGGCAGTAATTCACCCCTCCACTTT.

This clone was recorded once. The rearrangement uses TRBV6-5 and TRBJ2-7, with a tentative D call TRBD1 (6 bases). From germline, CDR1 is MNHEY and CDR2 SVGAGI. This CDR3 comprises 13 residues. Trimming left V 4 bases short and J 3 bases short, with 10 bases between. CDR3 coding DNA: TGTGCCAGCAGTTTGGACAGCTACTACGAGCAGTACTTC. Translating gives CASSLDSYYEQYF.

This clone has just a few counts. The chain uses TRBV7-9 and TRBJ1-3; D possibly corresponds to TRBD1 (5 bases). V lost 8 bases, J lost 0 bases, and 14 bases lay in between. This CDR3 is 15 amino acids long. The germline V gene encodes CDR1 SEHNR and CDR2 FQNEAQ (reference sequence). CDR3 in DNA: TGTGCCAGCCGACCTCCAGGGTTCTCTGGAAACACCATATATTTT. Translation gives CASRPPGFSGNTIYF.

This rearrangement joins TRBV7-3 to TRBJ2-2; 7 bases are shared with TRBD2. Germline CDR1 reads SGHTA; CDR2 reads FQGTGA. The CDR3 sequence is 16 residues long. V lost 4 bases, J lost 4 bases, and 9 bases stayed unmatched. The DNA of the CDR3 is TGTGCCAGCAGCTCTACCGGGACTACAGGCACCGGGGAGCTGTTTTTT. This translates into CASSSTGTTGTGELFF. The full variable domain, rest sourced from reference TRBV7-3 and TRBJ2-2, is GAGVSQTPSNKVTEKGKYVELRCDPISGHTALYWYRQSLGQGPEFLIYFQGTGAADDSGLPNDRFFAVRPEGSVSTLKIQRTERGDSAVYLCASSSTGTTGTGELFFGEGSRLTVL.

The chain recombines TRBV19 with TRBJ1-1; D not certain. Germline-derived CDR1 and CDR2 are LNHDA and SQIVND (reference sequence). This CDR3 is 13 amino acids long. Trimming pared 5 bases from V and 0 bases from J, leaving 7 bases between. The DNA of the CDR3 is TGTGCCAGTAGTCAACAGATGAACACTGAAGCTTTCTTT. It codes for CASSQQMNTEAFF.

This sequence joins TRBV7-2 and TRBJ2-7; no definite D call. CDR1 and CDR2 (germline): SGHTA, FQGNSA. The CDR3 length is 14 residues. V was clipped by 2 bases and J by 2 bases, with 10 bases between them. The CDR3 loop reads CASSLTGFTYEQYF. CDR3 nucleotide sequence: TGTGCCAGCAGCTTAACGGGTTTTACCTACGAGCAGTACTTC.

The V gene is TRBV10-3, the J gene TRBJ2-5, with 10 bases fitting TRBD2. From germline, CDR1 is ENHRY and CDR2 SYGVKD. J lost 3 bases, V lost 3 bases, and 1 base had no gene match. The CDR3 covers 14 residues. DNA for the CDR3: TGTGCCATCAGTGACGGACTAGCGGAAGAGACCCAGTACTTC. Translation: CAISDGLAEETQYF.

V and J are TRBV19 and TRBJ2-3, with D possibly TRBD2 on 6 matching bases. The CDR3 runs to 17 residues. The germline CDR1 and CDR2 sequences are LNHDA and SQIVND (reference sequence). The V and J ends lost 3 bases and 1 base respectively, with 17 bases between them. Written as DNA, the CDR3 is TGTGCCAGTAGTATTAGGTTTGTGCGGGATGGCACAGATACGCAGTATTTT. This codes for CASSIRFVRDGTDTQYF.

V usage is TRBV10-3 and J usage is TRBJ2-3; D perhaps matches TRBD1 (6 bases). This CDR3 has 15 residues. Trimming stripped 3 bases from V and 4 bases from J, with 14 bases between. Looked up from germline, CDR1 is ENHRY and CDR2 is SYGVKD. CDR3 nucleotide sequence: TGTGCCATCAGTGATTTGACCAAGGGGGCAGATACGCAGTATTTT. It encodes CAISDLTKGADTQYF.

This chain joins TRBV3-1 (or the pseudogene TRBV3-2) and TRBJ2-5, with D perhaps TRBD2 (6 bases). Per the germline V gene, CDR1 is LGHDT and CDR2 is YNNKEL (reference sequence). V lost 4 bases to trimming and J lost 1 base, with 13 bases between them. The CDR3 spans 15 residues. CDR3 in amino acids: CASSLGGWGQETQYF. Here the CDR3 DNA reads TGTGCCAGCAGCCTCGGAGGGTGGGGCCAAGAGACCCAGTACTTC.